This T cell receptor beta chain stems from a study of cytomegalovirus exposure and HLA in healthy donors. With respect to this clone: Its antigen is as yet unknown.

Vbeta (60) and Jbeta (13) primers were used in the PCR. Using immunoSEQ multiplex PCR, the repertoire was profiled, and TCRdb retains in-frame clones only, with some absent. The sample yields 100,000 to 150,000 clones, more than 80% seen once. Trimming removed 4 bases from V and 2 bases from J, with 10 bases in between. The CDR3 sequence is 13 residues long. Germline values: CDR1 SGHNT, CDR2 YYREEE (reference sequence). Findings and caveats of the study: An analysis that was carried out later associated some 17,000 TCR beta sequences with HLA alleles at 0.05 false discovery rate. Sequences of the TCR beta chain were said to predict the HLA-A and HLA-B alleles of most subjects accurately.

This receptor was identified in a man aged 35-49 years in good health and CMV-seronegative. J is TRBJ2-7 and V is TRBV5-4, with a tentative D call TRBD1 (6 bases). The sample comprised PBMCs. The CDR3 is CASSRGGTYEQYF. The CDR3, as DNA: TGTGCCAGCAGCCGAGGGGGAACCTACGAGCAGTACTTC.